This paragraph reports one T cell receptor beta chain. Its specificity is not known. The CDR3 runs to 15 residues. The germline V gene has CDR1 MDHEN and CDR2 SYDVKM. With 6 bases removed from V and 4 bases from J, the gap between germline ends came to 16 bases. Measured with immunoSEQ multiplex PCR; TCRdb has only the in-frame clones, and not every one. Of 110,000 to 150,000 clones in the sample, over 90% were seen once. These data come from a study of T cell responses to AZD1222 COVID-19 vaccine. Broader study findings: Clonal diversity may have been underestimated in mostly white British donors. Only a handful of AZD1222 recipients tested seropositive at baseline. CD4 TCRs associated with vaccination spanned spike, dominating at 160-218 and 743-854. Reportedly, nearly half the spike-specific TCRs target unmutated variant regions.

This sample comprised peripheral blood, obtained on day 0 of MenACWY control vaccination. This receptor was identified in an adult in good health. The chain carries TRBV28 and TRBJ1-5; D call uncertain. DNA of the CDR3: TGTGCCAGCAGACCTGGTGGGGAAAGAAATCAGCCCCAGCATTTT. Protein: CASRPGGERNQPQHF. The whole variable domain, filled in from reference TRBV28 and TRBJ1-5, reads DVKVTQSSRYLVKRTGEKVFLECVQDMDHENMFWYRQDPGLGLRLIYFSYDVKMKEKGDIPEGYSVSREKKERFSLILESASTNQTSMYLCASRPGGERNQPQHFGDGTRLSIL.